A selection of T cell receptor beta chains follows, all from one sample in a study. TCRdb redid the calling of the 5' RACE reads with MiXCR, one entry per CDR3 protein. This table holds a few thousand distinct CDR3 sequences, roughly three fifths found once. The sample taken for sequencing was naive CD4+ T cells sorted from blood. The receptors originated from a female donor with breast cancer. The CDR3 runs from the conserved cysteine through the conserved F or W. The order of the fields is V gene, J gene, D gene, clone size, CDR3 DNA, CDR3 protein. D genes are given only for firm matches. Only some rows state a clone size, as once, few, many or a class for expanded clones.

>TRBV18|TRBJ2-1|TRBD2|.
TGTGCCAGCTCACCACCGTCAGCGGGAGGGCCGGCGATTGAGCAGTTCTTC
CASSPPSAGGPAIEQFF
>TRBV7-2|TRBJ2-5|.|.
TGTGCCAGCAGCTCCATTCGGGGACGAGAGACCCAGTACTTC
CASSSIRGRETQYF
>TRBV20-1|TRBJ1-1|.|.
TGCAGTGCTAGAGCTCTGGTGAACACTGAAGCTTTCTTT
CSARALVNTEAFF
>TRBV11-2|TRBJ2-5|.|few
TGTGCCAGCAGCTTCGGGGGCTCCCAAGAGACCCAGTACTTC
CASSFGGSQETQYF
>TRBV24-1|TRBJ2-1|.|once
TGTGCCACCAGTGATTTGTTAACCTCGGGGCATGAGCAGTTCTTC
CATSDLLTSGHEQFF
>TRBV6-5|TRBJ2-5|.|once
TGTGCCAGCAGTTACTTACAAAGGGGTGAGACCCAGTACTTC
CASSYLQRGETQYF
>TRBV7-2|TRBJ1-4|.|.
TGTGCCAGCAGCTTAGCTGGTCGAGGGAAACTGTTTTTT
CASSLAGRGKLFF
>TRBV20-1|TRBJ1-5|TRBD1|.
TGCAGTGCTAGACCCGGGACAGTGGGCAATCAGCCCCAGCATTTT
CSARPGTVGNQPQHF
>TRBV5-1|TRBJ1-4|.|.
TGCGCCAGCAACCACGGGAGGGGAACTAATGAAAAACTGTTTTTT
CASNHGRGTNEKLFF
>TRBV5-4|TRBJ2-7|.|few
TGTGCCAGCAGCTTGGGGCCAGCAACCTACGAGCAGTACTTC
CASSLGPATYEQYF
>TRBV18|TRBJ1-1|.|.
TGTGCCAGCTCACCACCGGGCAGTATTACTGAAGCTTTCTTT
CASSPPGSITEAFF
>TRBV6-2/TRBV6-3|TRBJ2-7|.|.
TGTGCCAGCAGTTATGAGGCTTCCTCCTACGAGCAGTACTTC
CASSYEASSYEQYF
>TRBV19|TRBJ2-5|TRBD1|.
TGTGCCAGTAGTGCCATCGCCGACAGGGGCCATTACCAAGAGACCCAGTACTTC
CASSAIADRGHYQETQYF
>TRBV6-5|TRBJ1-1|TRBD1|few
TGTGCCAGCAGTAAGACAGGGGGCGGGGAAGCTTTCTTT
CASSKTGGGEAFF
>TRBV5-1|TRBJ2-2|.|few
TGCGCCAGCAGCTTGGTAGTCGCGGACACCGGGGAGCTGTTTTTT
CASSLVVADTGELFF
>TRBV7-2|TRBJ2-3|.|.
TGTGCCAGCAGCTTAGTTAGGGAGAATACGCAGTATTTT
CASSLVRENTQYF
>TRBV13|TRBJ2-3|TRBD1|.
TGTGCCAGCAGCCCCCGGACAGGGGAGTTTACAGATACGCAGTATTTT
CASSPRTGEFTDTQYF
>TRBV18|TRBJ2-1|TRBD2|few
TGTGCCAGCTCACCACCGGGACTAGCGGAGGAGGATGAGCAGTTCTTC
CASSPPGLAEEDEQFF